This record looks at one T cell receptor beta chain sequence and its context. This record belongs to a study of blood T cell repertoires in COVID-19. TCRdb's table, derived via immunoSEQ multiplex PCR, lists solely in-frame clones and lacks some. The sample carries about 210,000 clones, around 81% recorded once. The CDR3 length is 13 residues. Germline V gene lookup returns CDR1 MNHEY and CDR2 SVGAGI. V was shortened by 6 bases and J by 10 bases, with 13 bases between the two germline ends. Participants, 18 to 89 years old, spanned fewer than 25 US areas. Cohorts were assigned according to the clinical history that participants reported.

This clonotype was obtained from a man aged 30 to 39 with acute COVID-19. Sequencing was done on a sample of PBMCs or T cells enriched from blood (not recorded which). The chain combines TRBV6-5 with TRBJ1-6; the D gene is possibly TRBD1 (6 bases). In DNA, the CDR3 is TGTGCCAGCAGCCAGGGGTTCGGGTCACCCCTCCACTTT. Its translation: CASSQGFGSPLHF.